This TCR beta chain derives from a study of T cell changes during pregnancy in multiple sclerosis. TCRdb's copy holds only in-frame clones and misses some; the assay was immunoSEQ multiplex PCR. The sample lists roughly 52,000 clones, 80% to 90% occurring once. The ends were cut back, 2 bases at V and 0 bases at J, with 15 bases in the middle. The CDR3 contains 16 residues. The sequences come from CD4+ T cells from peripheral blood mononuclear cells, collected in the first trimester of pregnancy. This sequence was found in a female donor with multiple sclerosis, enrolled in a pregnancy study. V is TRBV5-3 and J is TRBJ2-7, with a possible D match to TRBD1 (6 bases). TRBV5-3 is an open reading frame, and its role is uncertain. In DNA form, the CDR3 reads TGTGCCAGAAGCTTCCCCCTCAGGGGTAGCTCCTACGAGCAGTACTTC. Its translation is CARSFPLRGSSYEQYF.